These 18 T cell receptor beta chains originate from one sample sequenced in a study of blood T cell repertoires in COVID-19. Produced via immunoSEQ multiplex PCR; TCRdb's table is partial and in-frame only. The sample contains under 200,000 clones, around four fifths of which appear only once. Sample: PBMCs or T cells enriched from blood (not recorded which). These receptors were obtained from a woman aged 60-75 years who had recovered from COVID-19.

This clone occurred a few times. The CDR3 DNA follows: TGTGCCAGCAGTTTAAGGGAACAGGGCGCCTACGAGCAGTACTTC. The encoded protein is CASSLREQGAYEQYF. The chain recombines TRBV27 with TRBJ2-7, with D maybe TRBD1 (6 bases). Germline V CDR1 and CDR2: MNHEY, SMNVEV (reference sequence). CDR3 size: 15 residues. Trimming cost V 2 bases and J 2 bases, with 13 bases left between them.

The DNA of the CDR3 is TGTGCCAGCAGCGTAGGGGCAGGATTGATTGGCTACACCTTC. Residues: CASSVGAGLIGYTF. The chain joins TRBV9 to TRBJ1-2; D is ambiguous. The V gene's germline CDR1 is SGDLS and CDR2 YYNGEE. Trimming shortened V by 0 bases and J by 7 bases, and 13 bases separated the two germline ends. The CDR3 runs 14 residues.

The V call is TRBV6-2 or TRBV6-3, the J call TRBJ2-7; 8 nucleotides match TRBD1. V dropped 5 bases and J dropped 2; count of bases not matched to a gene: 8. Germline assignment: CDR1 MNHEY and CDR2 SVGEGT. The CDR3 is made up of 15 amino acids. The CDR3: CASSLRRDRPYEQYF. CDR3 nucleotides: TGTGCCAGCAGTCTGCGCCGGGACAGGCCCTACGAGCAGTACTTC.

The rearrangement joins TRBV21-1 to TRBJ1-5. TRBV21-1 is listed as a pseudogene. This CDR3 contains 18 residues. This CDR3 is CASSKDSGSKLETQPQHF. The CDR3 coding sequence is TGTGCCAGCAGCAAAGATAGTGGGAGCAAGCTAGAAACCCAGCCCCAGCATTTT.

J is TRBJ1-2 and V is TRBV6-5; 8 positions match TRBD1. The CDR3 consists of 13 residues. Losses at the gene ends were 11 bases for V and 3 bases for J; bases not matched to a gene: 8. Germline assignment: CDR1 MNHEY and CDR2 SVGAGI. CDR3 loop: CAVGQGVYYGYTF. The CDR3 DNA sequence: TGTGCCGTAGGACAGGGCGTCTACTATGGCTACACCTTC.

The chain couples TRBV2 to TRBJ2-1; tentative D call: TRBD2 (5 bases). CDR1 and CDR2 from the germline V gene are SNHLY and FYNNEI. The ends were cut back, 5 bases at V and 8 bases at J, with 16 bases in the middle. This CDR3 has 14 residues. As DNA, the CDR3 is TGTGCCAGCAGTCTCTCCCATCTAGCACATGAGCAGTTCTTC. Translated, it gives CASSLSHLAHEQFF. The full variable domain, rest sourced from reference TRBV2 and TRBJ2-1, is EPEVTQTPSHQVTQMGQEVILRCVPISNHLYFYWYRQILGQKVEFLVSFYNNEISEKSEIFDDQFSVERPDGSNFTLKIRSTKLEDSAMYFCASSLSHLAHEQFFGPGTRLTVL.

V is TRBV7-8 and J is TRBJ1-1; D call uncertain. The CDR3 has 16 amino acids. V lost 5 bases and J 0 bases, leaving 16 bases between the germline ends. CDR1 is SGHVS and CDR2 is FQNEAQ in the germline V gene. The CDR3 here is CASSQGPAGMNTEAFF. The CDR3 DNA reads as TGTGCCAGCAGCCAAGGGCCGGCGGGGATGAACACTGAAGCTTTCTTT.

This clone was seen only a few times. The chain couples TRBV4-1 to TRBJ2-3; possibly TRBD2 for D (6 bases). Trimming left V 2 bases short and J 4 bases short, with 13 bases between. Germline CDR1 reads MGHRA; CDR2 reads YSYEKL. The CDR3 has 15 amino acids. The CDR3 DNA reads as TGCGCCAGCAGCCAACGTGGAGGGTACCCAGATACGCAGTATTTT. It specifies CASSQRGGYPDTQYF.

V gene TRBV9 combines with J gene TRBJ2-1; TRBD1 matches 7 bases. This CDR3 region has 14 residues. Per germline, CDR1 SGDLS and CDR2 YYNGEE. J was trimmed by 1 base and V by 4 bases; bases with no gene match: 2. CDR3 DNA: TGTGCCAGCAGCCCGACAGGGTCCTACAATGAGCAGTTCTTC. Protein: CASSPTGSYNEQFF.

In this sample, this clone turned up a few times. The chain has TRBV19 and TRBJ2-5, with TRBD2 matching 8 bases. The CDR3 is 15 amino acids. The J segment lost 5 bases and the V segment lost 1 base, leaving 6 bases of the junction unmatched. Germline CDR1 reads LNHDA; CDR2 reads SQIVND (reference sequence). The CDR3 sequence: CASSIVGSGTETQYF. CDR3 DNA: TGTGCCAGTAGTATAGTCGGTAGCGGGACGGAGACCCAGTACTTC.

This clone was detected once. CDR3 region: CASSVRNRPDTQYF. DNA of the CDR3: TGTGCCAGCAGCGTACGCAACAGACCAGATACGCAGTATTTT. The J gene is TRBJ2-3, the V gene TRBV9; unclear D gene. This CDR3 is built from 14 residues. Per the germline V gene, CDR1 is SGDLS and CDR2 is YYNGEE. The V and J ends lost 1 base and 4 bases respectively, with 10 bases between them. Full variable domain (rest looked up from reference TRBV9 and TRBJ2-3): DSGVTQTPKHLITATGQRVTLRCSPRSGDLSVYWYQQSLDQGLQFLIQYYNGEERAKGNILERFSAQQFPDLHSELNLSSLELGDSALYFCASSVRNRPDTQYFGPGTRLTVL.

The gene calls are TRBV19 and TRBJ2-5, with D tentatively TRBD2 (6 bases). Germline V gives CDR1 LNHDA, CDR2 SQIVND (reference sequence). The CDR3 is 14 residues long. Trimming took off 1 base at V and 5 bases at J, with 11 bases between the two ends. CDR3 DNA sequence: TGTGCCAGTAGTATAGTTGGGGACTCGGAGACCCAGTACTTC. Protein: CASSIVGDSETQYF. The complete variable domain, with remaining parts taken from reference TRBV19 and TRBJ2-5, reads DGGITQSPKYLFRKEGQNVTLSCEQNLNHDAMYWYRQDPGQGLRLIYYSQIVNDFQKGDIAEGYSVSREKKESFPLTVTSAQKNPTAFYLCASSIVGDSETQYFGPGTRLLVL.

This clone was counted a single time. V is TRBV4-1 and J is TRBJ2-1, with a tentative D call TRBD2 (5 bases). This CDR3 has 14 amino acids. The germline CDR1 and CDR2 sequences are MGHRA and YSYEKL. V shed 3 bases and J shed 2 bases, with 8 bases lying between them. CDR3 bases: TGCGCCAGCAGCCAGGGGAGCCCCTACAATGAGCAGTTCTTC. Protein sequence: CASSQGSPYNEQFF.

The chain carries TRBV6-6 and TRBJ2-1; TRBD2 agrees at 9 bases. J gave up 7 bases and V 5 bases, and 6 bases lay outside the gene matches. Per germline, CDR1 MNHNY and CDR2 SVGAGI (reference sequence). The CDR3 is 14 residues long. CDR3: CASSAGTSFNEQFF. CDR3 DNA sequence: TGTGCCAGCAGTGCCGGGACTAGCTTTAATGAGCAGTTCTTC.

V gene TRBV3-1 (or the pseudogene TRBV3-2) combines with J gene TRBJ2-5; no firm D call. Germline V gives CDR1 LGHDT, CDR2 YNNKEL (reference sequence). The ends were cut back, 3 bases at V and 0 bases at J, with 8 bases in the middle. CDR3 length: 14 residues. The CDR3 is CASSQLRDQETQYF. Written as DNA, the CDR3 is TGTGCCAGCAGCCAGTTGCGTGACCAAGAGACCCAGTACTTC.

Details on this clone: The DNA is omitted, as the CDR3 cannot be located on it reliably, and the CDR3 follows TCRdb's listing. The chain uses TRBV5-1 and TRBJ1-2; TRBD1 is the table's D call, not checked against the DNA. Germline V gives CDR1 SGHRS, CDR2 YFSETQ. Termini included, the CDR3 measures 15 amino acids. The CDR3 here is CASSFSGPETGGYTF.

This clone was counted a single time. The rearrangement joins TRBV28 to TRBJ2-3, with a tentative D call TRBD2 (6 bases). Germline CDR1 and CDR2: MDHEN and SYDVKM. This CDR3 comprises 16 residues. The V end lost 8 bases, the J end lost 1 base, and 19 bases lay between the germline ends. In nucleotides, the CDR3 is TGTGCCAGCTCAACCCAGCAGAGCGGGCGCACAGATACGCAGTATTTT. Translation gives CASSTQQSGRTDTQYF.

This sequence joins TRBV10-2 and TRBJ1-1; 7 nucleotides line up with TRBD1. Losses at the gene ends were 0 bases for V and 1 base for J; bases not matched to a gene: 2. The V gene's germline CDR1 is WSHSY and CDR2 SAAADI. CDR3 length equals 15 residues. CDR3 coding DNA: TGCGCCAGCAGTGAGTCTTACAGGGGGAACACTGAAGCTTTCTTT. Its protein is CASSESYRGNTEAFF.